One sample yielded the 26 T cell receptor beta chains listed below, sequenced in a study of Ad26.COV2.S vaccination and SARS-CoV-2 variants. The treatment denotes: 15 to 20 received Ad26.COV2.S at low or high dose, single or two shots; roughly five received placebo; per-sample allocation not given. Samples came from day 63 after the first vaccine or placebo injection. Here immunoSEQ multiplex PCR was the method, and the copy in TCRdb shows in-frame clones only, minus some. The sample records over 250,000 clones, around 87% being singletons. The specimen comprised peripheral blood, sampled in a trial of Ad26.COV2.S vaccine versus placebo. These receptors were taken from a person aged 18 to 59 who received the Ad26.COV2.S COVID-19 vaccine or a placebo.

Here the CDR3 DNA reads TGTGCCAGCAGTTTAAACAGGACTCCCCTCTATGGCTACACCTTC. It yields the protein CASSLNRTPLYGYTF. This sequence joins TRBV27 and TRBJ1-2; perhaps TRBD1 as D (5 bases). This CDR3 has 15 residues. V lost 2 bases, J lost 4 bases, and 14 bases lay in between. In germline, CDR1 is MNHEY, CDR2 SMNVEV (reference sequence).

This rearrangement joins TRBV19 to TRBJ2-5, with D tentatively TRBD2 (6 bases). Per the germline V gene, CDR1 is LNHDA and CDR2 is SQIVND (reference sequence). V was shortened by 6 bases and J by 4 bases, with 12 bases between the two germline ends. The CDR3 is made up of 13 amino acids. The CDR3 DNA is TGTGCCAGTAGGCCTCTGGGAGGAGAGACCCAGTACTTC. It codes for CASRPLGGETQYF.

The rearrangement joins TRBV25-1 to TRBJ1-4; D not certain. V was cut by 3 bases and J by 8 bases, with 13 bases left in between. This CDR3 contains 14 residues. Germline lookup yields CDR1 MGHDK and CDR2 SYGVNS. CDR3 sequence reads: CASSDSEGWEKLFF. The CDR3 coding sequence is TGTGCCAGCAGTGATAGTGAGGGATGGGAAAAACTGTTTTTT.

The CDR3 DNA sequence: TGTGCCAGCAGCATACGAGGGACGTTGAACACTGAAGCTTTCTTT. This gives the protein CASSIRGTLNTEAFF. The chain employs TRBV3-1 (or the pseudogene TRBV3-2) and TRBJ1-1; D may be TRBD1 (5 bases). Per the germline V gene, CDR1 is LGHDT and CDR2 is YNNKEL (reference sequence). V was trimmed by 5 bases and J by 0 bases, leaving 13 bases between them. The CDR3 has 15 amino acids.

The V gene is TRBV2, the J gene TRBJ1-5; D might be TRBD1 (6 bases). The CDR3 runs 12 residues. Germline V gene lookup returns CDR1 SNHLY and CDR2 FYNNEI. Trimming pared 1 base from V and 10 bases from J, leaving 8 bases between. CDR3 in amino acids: CASSEGTDPQHF. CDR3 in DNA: TGTGCCAGCAGTGAAGGGACAGATCCCCAGCATTTT.

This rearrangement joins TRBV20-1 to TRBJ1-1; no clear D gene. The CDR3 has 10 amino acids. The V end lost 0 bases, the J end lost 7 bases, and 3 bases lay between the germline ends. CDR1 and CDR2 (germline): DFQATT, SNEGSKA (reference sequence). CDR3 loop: CSAREIEAFF. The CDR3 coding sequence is TGCAGTGCTAGAGAAATTGAAGCTTTCTTT.

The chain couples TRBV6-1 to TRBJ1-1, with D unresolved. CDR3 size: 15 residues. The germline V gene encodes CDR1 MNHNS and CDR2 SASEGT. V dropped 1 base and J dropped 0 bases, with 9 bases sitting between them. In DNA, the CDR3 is TGTGCCAGCAGTGAAGTTGGCAGTCTGAACACTGAAGCTTTCTTT. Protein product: CASSEVGSLNTEAFF.

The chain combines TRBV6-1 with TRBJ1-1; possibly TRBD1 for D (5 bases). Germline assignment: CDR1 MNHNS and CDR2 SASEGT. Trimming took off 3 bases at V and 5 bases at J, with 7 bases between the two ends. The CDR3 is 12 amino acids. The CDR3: CASSERGTEAFF. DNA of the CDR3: TGTGCCAGCAGTGAGAGGGGTACTGAAGCTTTCTTT.

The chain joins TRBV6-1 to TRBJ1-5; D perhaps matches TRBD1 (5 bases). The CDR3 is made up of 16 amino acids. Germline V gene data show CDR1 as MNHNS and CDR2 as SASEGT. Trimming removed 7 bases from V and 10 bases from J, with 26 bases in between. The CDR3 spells CASIDRQGLPYSPQHF. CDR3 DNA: TGTGCCAGCATTGATCGGCAGGGACTGCCCTACAGTCCCCAGCATTTT.

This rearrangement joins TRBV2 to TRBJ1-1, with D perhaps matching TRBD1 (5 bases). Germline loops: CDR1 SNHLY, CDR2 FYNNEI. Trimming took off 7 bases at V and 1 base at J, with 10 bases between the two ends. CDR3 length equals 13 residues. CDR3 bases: TGTGCCAGCATTATTCAGGGGAACACTGAAGCTTTCTTT. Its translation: CASIIQGNTEAFF.

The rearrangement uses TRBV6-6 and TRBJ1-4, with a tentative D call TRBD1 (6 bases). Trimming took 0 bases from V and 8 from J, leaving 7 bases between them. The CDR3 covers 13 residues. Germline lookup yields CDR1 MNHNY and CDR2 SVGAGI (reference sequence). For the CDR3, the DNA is TGTGCCAGCAGTTACTCCAGGGGCGAAAAACTGTTTTTT. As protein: CASSYSRGEKLFF.

Here the CDR3 DNA reads TGTGCCAGCAGTGAAGCGACGACAGGATTTAACTACTTTAATTCACCCCTCCACTTT. Protein: CASSEATTGFNYFNSPLHF. This rearrangement joins TRBV6-1 to TRBJ1-6; D perhaps matches TRBD1 (6 bases). CDR3 size: 19 residues. CDR1 MNHNS and CDR2 SASEGT come from the germline V gene. The germline V and J ends were trimmed by 0 bases and 6 bases, with 21 bases remaining between them.

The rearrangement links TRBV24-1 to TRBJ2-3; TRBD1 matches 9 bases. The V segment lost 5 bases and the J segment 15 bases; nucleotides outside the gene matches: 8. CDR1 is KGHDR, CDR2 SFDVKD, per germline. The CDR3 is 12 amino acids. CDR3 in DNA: TGTGCCACCAGTGCCACCGGGACAGGGCGATATTTT. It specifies CATSATGTGRYF.

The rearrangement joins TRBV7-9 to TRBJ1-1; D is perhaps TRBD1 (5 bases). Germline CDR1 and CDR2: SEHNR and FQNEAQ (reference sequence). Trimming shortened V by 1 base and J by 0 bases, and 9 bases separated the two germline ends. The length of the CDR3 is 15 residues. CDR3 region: CASSLGLGLNTEAFF. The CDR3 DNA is TGTGCCAGCAGCTTAGGTCTGGGGCTGAACACTGAAGCTTTCTTT.

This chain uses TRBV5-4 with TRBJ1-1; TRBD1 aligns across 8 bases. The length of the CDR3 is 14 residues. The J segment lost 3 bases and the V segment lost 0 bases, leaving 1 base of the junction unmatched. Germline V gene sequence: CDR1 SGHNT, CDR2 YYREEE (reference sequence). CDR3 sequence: CASSLDRGDTEAFF. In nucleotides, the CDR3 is TGTGCCAGCAGCTTGGACAGGGGGGACACTGAAGCTTTCTTT.

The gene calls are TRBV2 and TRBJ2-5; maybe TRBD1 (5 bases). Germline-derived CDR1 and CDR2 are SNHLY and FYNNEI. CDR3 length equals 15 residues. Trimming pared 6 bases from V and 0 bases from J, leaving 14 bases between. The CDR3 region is CASSGGQTDQETQYF. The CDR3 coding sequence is TGTGCCAGCAGCGGCGGTCAGACAGACCAAGAGACCCAGTACTTC. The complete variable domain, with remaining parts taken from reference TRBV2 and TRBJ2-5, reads EPEVTQTPSHQVTQMGQEVILRCVPISNHLYFYWYRQILGQKVEFLVSFYNNEISEKSEIFDDQFSVERPDGSNFTLKIRSTKLEDSAMYFCASSGGQTDQETQYFGPGTRLLVL.

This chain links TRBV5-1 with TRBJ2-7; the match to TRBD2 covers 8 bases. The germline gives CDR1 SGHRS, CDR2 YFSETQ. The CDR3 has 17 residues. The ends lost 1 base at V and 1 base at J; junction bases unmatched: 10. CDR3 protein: CASSLSLLAGQSYEQYF. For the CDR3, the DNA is TGCGCCAGCAGCTTGTCCCTTCTAGCGGGCCAATCCTACGAGCAGTACTTC.

DNA for the CDR3: TGTGCCAGCAGTAGGACGGGACGAGAAACCACTGAAGCTTTCTTT. This translates into CASSRTGRETTEAFF. The chain employs TRBV6-5 and TRBJ1-1, with D possibly TRBD1 on 5 matching bases. The CDR3 extends over 15 amino acids. Germline V gene lookup returns CDR1 MNHEY and CDR2 SVGAGI. V lost 5 bases and J 4 bases, leaving 17 bases between the germline ends.

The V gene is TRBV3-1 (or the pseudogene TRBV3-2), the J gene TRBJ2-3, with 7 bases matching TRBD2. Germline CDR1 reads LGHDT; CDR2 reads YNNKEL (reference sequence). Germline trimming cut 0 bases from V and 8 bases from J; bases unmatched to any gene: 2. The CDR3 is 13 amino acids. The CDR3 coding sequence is TGTGCCAGCAGCCAAGATGGGGGGGGTACGCAGTATTTT. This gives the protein CASSQDGGGTQYF.

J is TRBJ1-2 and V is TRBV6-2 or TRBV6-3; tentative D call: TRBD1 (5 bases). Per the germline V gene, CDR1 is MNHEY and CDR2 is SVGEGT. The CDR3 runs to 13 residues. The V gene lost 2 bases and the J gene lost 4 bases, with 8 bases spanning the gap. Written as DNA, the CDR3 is TGTGCCAGCAGTTACCGGGGGATCTATGGCTACACCTTC. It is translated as CASSYRGIYGYTF.

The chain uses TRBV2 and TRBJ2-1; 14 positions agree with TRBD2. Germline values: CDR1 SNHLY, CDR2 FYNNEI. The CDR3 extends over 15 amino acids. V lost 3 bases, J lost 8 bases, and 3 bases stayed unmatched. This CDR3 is CASSEGLAGADEQFF. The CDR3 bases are TGTGCCAGCAGTGAGGGACTAGCGGGAGCGGATGAGCAGTTCTTC.

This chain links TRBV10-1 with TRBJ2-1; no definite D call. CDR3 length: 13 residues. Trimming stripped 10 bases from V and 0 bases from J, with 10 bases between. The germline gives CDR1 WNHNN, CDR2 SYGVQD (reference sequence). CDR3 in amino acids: CATSGPSYNEQFF. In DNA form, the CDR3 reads TGCGCCACAAGTGGGCCCTCCTACAATGAGCAGTTCTTC.

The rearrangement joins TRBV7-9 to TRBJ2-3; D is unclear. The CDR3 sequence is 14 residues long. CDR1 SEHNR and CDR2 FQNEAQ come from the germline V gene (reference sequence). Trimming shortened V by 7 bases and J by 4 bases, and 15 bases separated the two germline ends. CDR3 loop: CASTPPGFPDTQYF. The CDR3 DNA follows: TGTGCCAGCACCCCCCCGGGTTTTCCAGATACGCAGTATTTT.

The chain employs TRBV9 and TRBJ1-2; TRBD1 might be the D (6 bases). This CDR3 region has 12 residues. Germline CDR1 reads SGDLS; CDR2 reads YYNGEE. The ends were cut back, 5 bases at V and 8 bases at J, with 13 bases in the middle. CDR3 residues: CASSTGPWGYTF. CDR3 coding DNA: TGTGCCAGCAGTACAGGGCCCTGGGGCTACACCTTC.

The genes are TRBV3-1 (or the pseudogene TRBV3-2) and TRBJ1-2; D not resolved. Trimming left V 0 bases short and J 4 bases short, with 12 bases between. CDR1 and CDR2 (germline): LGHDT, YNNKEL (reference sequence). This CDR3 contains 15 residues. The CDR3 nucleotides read TGTGCCAGCAGCCAAGATGGTCACACCTTCTATGGCTACACCTTC. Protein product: CASSQDGHTFYGYTF.

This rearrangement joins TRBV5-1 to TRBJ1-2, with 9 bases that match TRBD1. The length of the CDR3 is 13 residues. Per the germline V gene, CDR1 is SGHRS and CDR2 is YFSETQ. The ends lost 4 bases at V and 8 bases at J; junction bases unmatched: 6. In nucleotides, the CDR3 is TGCGCCAGCAGCAGGACAGGGGATTTCGGCTACACCTTC. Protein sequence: CASSRTGDFGYTF.